The source of this T cell receptor beta chain is a study of T-cell reconstitution after alpha-beta-depleted transplantation in children. Unique molecular identifiers were used in preparing the TCRbeta library. TCRdb independently ran MiXCR on the PCR reads; one entry per CDR3 protein. The top ten clones hold approximately 4.2% of a sample with about 360,000 distinct CDR3 sequences, about 14% of them seen once. CDR3 length: 12 amino acids. The germline V gene has CDR1 MDHEN and CDR2 SYDVKM. V was shortened by 6 bases and J by 7 bases, with 12 bases between the two germline ends. This clonotype was counted many times.

The V gene is TRBV28, the J gene TRBJ2-5, with D perhaps assigned TRBD1 or TRBD2 (5 bases each). This TCR came from a human donor who donated a stem cell graft to a child with Fanconi anemia. Sample: PBMCs, taken from the stem cell graft. This CDR3 reads CASRRGPGTQYF. The CDR3 nucleotides are TGTGCCAGCAGGAGGGGTCCCGGGACCCAGTACTTC.